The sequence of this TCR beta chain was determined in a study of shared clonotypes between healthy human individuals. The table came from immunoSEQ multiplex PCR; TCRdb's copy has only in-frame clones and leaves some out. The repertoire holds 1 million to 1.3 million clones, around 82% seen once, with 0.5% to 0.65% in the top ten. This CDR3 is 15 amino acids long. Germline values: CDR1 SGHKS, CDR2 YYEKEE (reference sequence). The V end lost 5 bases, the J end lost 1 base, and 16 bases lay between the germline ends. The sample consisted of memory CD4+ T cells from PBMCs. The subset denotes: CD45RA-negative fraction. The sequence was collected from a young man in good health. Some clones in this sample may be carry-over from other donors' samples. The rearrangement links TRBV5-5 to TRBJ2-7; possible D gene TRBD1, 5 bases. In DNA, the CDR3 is TGTGCCAGCAGTCCCCTGTGGGGCGATTCCTACGAGCAGTACTTC. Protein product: CASSPLWGDSYEQYF.